The clone carrying this T cell receptor (beta chain) was seen only once. Trimming stripped 2 bases from V and 0 bases from J, with 14 bases between. Germline CDR1 and CDR2: MNHEY and SMNVEV (reference sequence). This CDR3 comprises 18 residues. The sample comes from a study of T-cell memory formation after mild COVID-19. TCRdb reprocessed the 5' RACE reads with MiXCR, giving one entry per CDR3 protein. This sample carries a few hundred thousand distinct CDR3 sequences, 28% of them seen once, and the ten largest clones take approximately 12%. This TCR came from an adult woman who had mild COVID-19 (a few samples of this study predate the infection). Cell type and time point are not known. The sample comprised PBMCs or a T cell subset sorted from them (not recorded which). The chain is built from TRBV27 and TRBJ2-6, with a possible D match to TRBD2 (6 bases). The CDR3 loop reads CASSLRGNLYSGANVLTF. CDR3 DNA sequence: TGTGCCAGCAGTTTACGGGGGAATCTCTACTCTGGGGCCAACGTCCTGACTTTC.